This T cell receptor beta chain originates from a study of beta chain features in type 1 diabetes. Study-level background: Investigators examined approximately 110,000,000 sorted cells across all samples.

Trimming took 3 bases from V and 10 from J; bases not matched to a gene: 6. The CDR3 contains 13 residues. Looked up from germline, CDR1 is SGDLS and CDR2 is YYNGEE. Expressed TCRB transcripts were sequenced because the isolated RNA had all been reverse transcribed beforehand. Method: immunoSEQ multiplex PCR; TCRdb's copy keeps in-frame clones and lacks some. The sample lists roughly 400,000 clones, 9.5% to 10% seen once, with about 0.6% in the top ten. Regarding the study as a whole: Using cDNA template may skew counts toward highly expressing activated cells. Any HLA effect on TCRB rearrangement was left unresolved by small sub-analyses. Significant though moderate, a shortening of TCRB CDR3s appeared in all four CD4+ subsets of Type 1 diabetes patients. Within patients, naive, central memory and Treg TCRB repertoires seemed more similar than within healthy donors.

This clone was seen a handful of times. As yet, its antigen is unknown. This receptor was taken from a man aged 25-45 years with type 1 diabetes. Source material: central memory CD4+ T cells from blood. The chain recombines TRBV9 with TRBJ2-1, with 8 bases that match TRBD2. The CDR3 bases are TGTGCCAGCAGCGGGACTAGCTGGGAGGAGCAGTTCTTC. Protein sequence: CASSGTSWEEQFF.